This entry lists 7 T cell receptor beta chains sequenced from one sample in a study of blood T cell repertoires in COVID-19. The table came from immunoSEQ multiplex PCR; TCRdb's copy has only in-frame clones and leaves some out. The table records 250,000 to 400,000 clones, 88% of them present only once. The sequencing input was peripheral blood. Receptors were obtained from a woman aged 25 to 45 with COVID-19, enrolled during active disease.

This rearrangement joins TRBV6-6 to TRBJ2-5; 9 bases agree with TRBD1. V was clipped by 6 bases and J by 5 bases; unmatched bases: 7. The germline V gene encodes CDR1 MNHNY and CDR2 SVGAGI (reference sequence). The CDR3 runs to 14 residues. The CDR3 DNA follows: TGTGCCAGCAGCCGGGGAGACAGGGGGGAGACCCAGTACTTC. This encodes CASSRGDRGETQYF.

In this sample, this clone turned up a few times. The J gene is TRBJ1-3, the V gene TRBV18; tentatively, D is TRBD1 (5 bases). CDR3 length equals 16 residues. Germline assignment: CDR1 KGHSH and CDR2 LQKENI. The V gene lost 0 bases and the J gene lost 0 bases, with 9 bases spanning the gap. In DNA, the CDR3 is TGTGCCAGCTCACCACCAGGGGTGCTCTCTGGAAACACCATATATTTT. Translating gives CASSPPGVLSGNTIYF.

The chain is built from TRBV4-3 and TRBJ2-3, with D maybe TRBD2 (6 bases). The germline CDR1 and CDR2 sequences are LGHNA and YSLEER. The V end was cut by 0 bases, the J end by 0 bases, with 10 bases between. CDR3 size: 16 residues. The CDR3: CASSQDGTVSTDTQYF. CDR3 DNA sequence: TGCGCCAGCAGCCAAGACGGGACTGTAAGCACAGATACGCAGTATTTT.

The sample holds one count of this clone. The gene calls are TRBV4-1 and TRBJ1-2; D perhaps matches TRBD1 (6 bases). Trimming stripped 2 bases from V and 2 bases from J, with 12 bases between. The length of the CDR3 is 15 residues. Germline V lookup: CDR1 MGHRA, CDR2 YSYEKL. The CDR3 here is CASSQTEGGNYGYTF. The DNA of the CDR3 is TGCGCCAGCAGCCAAACGGAGGGGGGGAACTATGGCTACACCTTC.

The J gene is TRBJ2-2, the V gene TRBV9, with a weak D call TRBD1 (6 bases). CDR1 is SGDLS and CDR2 is YYNGEE in the germline V gene. V was shortened by 4 bases and J by 6 bases, with 13 bases between the two germline ends. The CDR3 covers 14 residues. Here the CDR3 reads CASSPEQGAGELFF. As DNA, the CDR3 is TGTGCCAGCAGCCCCGAACAGGGTGCCGGGGAGCTGTTTTTT.

The V call is TRBV7-2, the J call TRBJ1-2; no reliable D call. Germline CDR1 and CDR2: SGHTA and FQGNSA. The ends were cut back, 5 bases at V and 6 bases at J, with 13 bases in the middle. The CDR3 covers 13 residues. This CDR3 is CASSHSPSDGYTF. In DNA, the CDR3 is TGTGCCAGCAGCCATAGTCCCTCTGATGGCTACACCTTC.

The chain uses TRBV12-1 and TRBJ2-2; TRBD1 is the table's D call, not checked against the DNA. TRBV12-1 is recorded as a pseudogene. There are 14 residues in the CDR3. The CDR3 coding sequence is TGTGCCAGCAGCTTTGACAGGGTTCCCGGGGAGCTGTTTTTT. Translating gives CASSFDRVPGELFF.